This T cell receptor (beta chain) originates from a study of PD-1 blockade in classical Hodgkin lymphoma. Across the whole study: Administration of nivolumab to patients was at 3 mg/kg intravenously every 2 weeks. Notes on the study in general: Newly diagnosed and completely responding patients shared comparable baseline diversity.

Exposure to brentuximab vedotin varied, and each patient had relapsed following autologous stem cell transplantation. As for this clone: Its antigen remains unknown.

The method was immunoSEQ multiplex PCR; TCRdb's version includes in-frame clones alone and lacks a portion of them. The sample consists of approximately 6,900 clones, around 84% of them appearing once. The clonotype comes from a human donor with classical Hodgkin lymphoma. The sequencing used peripheral blood mononuclear cells (PBMCs), collected before the second cycle of nivolumab.

CDR3 residues: CASSTQGARSEAFF. The CDR3 region has the DNA TGTGCCAGCAGCACTCAGGGGGCGCGGAGTGAAGCTTTCTTT. This chain links TRBV11-3 with TRBJ1-1, with 8 bases identical to TRBD1. The J segment lost 7 bases and the V segment lost 5 bases, leaving 9 bases of the junction unmatched. This CDR3 comprises 14 residues. Germline CDR1 reads SGHNT; CDR2 reads YENEEA.